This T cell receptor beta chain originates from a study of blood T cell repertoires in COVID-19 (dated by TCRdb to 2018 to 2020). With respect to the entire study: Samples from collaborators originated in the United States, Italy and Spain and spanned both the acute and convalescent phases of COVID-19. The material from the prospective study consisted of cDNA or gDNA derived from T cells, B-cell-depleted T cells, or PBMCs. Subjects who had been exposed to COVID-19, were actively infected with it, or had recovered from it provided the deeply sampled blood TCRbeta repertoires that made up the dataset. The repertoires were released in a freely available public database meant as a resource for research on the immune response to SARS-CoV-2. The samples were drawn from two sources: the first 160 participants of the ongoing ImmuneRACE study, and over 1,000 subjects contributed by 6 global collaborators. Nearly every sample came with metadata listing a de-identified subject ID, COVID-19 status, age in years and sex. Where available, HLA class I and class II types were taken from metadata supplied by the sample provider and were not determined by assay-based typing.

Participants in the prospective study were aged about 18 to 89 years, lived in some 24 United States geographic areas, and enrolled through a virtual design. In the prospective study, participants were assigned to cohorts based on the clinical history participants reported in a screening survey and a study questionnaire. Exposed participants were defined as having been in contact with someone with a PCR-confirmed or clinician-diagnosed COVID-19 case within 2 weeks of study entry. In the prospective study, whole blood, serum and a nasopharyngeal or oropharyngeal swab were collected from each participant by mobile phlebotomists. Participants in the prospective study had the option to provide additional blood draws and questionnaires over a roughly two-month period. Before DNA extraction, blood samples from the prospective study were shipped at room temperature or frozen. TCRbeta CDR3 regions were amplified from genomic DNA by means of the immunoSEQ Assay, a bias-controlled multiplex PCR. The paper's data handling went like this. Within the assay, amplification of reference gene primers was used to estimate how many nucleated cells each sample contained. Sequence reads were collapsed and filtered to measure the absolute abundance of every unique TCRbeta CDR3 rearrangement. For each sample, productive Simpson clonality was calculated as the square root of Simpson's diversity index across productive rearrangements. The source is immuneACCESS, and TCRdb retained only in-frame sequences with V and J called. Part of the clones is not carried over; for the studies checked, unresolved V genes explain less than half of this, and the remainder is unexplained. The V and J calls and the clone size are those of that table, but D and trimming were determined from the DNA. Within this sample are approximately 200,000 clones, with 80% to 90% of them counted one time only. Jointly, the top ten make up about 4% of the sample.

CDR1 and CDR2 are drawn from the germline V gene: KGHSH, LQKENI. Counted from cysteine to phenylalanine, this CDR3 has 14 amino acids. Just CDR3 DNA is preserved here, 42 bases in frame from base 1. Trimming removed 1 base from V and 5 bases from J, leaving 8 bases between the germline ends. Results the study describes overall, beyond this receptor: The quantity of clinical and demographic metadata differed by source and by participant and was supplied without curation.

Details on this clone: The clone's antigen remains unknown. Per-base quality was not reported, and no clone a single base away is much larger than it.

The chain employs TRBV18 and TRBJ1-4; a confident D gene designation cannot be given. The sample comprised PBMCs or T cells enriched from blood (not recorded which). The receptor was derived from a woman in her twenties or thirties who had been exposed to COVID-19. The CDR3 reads CASSPQRSNEKLFF. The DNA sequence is TGTGCCAGCTCACCACAGCGGTCGAATGAAAAACTGTTTTTT.